This T cell receptor (beta chain) was captured by sequencing in a study of post-analysis software for immune sequencing data. Study results and caveats: Higher frequency in patients than in controls was seen for about five TRBV segments, with TRBV5-6, TRBV5-1 and TRBV20-1 among them.

This clonotype was counted a few times. What it binds is not known. TCR beta cDNA libraries included unique molecular identifiers. TCRdb used MiXCR to reprocess the PCR reads, holding one entry per CDR3 protein. The table has more than 450,000 distinct CDR3 sequences, 44% seen once; the top ten hold approximately 1.7%. Germline V gives CDR1 SEHNR, CDR2 FQNEAQ (reference sequence). Trimming cost V 1 base and J 3 bases; bases outside gene matches: 4. CDR3 size: 16 residues. The clonotype was recovered from a girl under 18 with multiple sclerosis. Sequenced: blood. This chain joins TRBV7-9 and TRBJ2-7, with 12 positions matching TRBD2. The CDR3 protein is CASSLETSGRYYEQYF. The CDR3 region has the DNA TGTGCCAGCAGCTTAGAGACTAGCGGGAGATACTACGAGCAGTACTTC.